The 21 T cell receptor beta chains below were found in one sample sequenced in a study of blood T cell repertoires in COVID-19. Clones were read by immunoSEQ multiplex PCR, and TCRdb kept only the in-frame ones, dropping some. The repertoire holds roughly 200,000 clones, with more than 70% as singletons. The sequencing sample was made of PBMCs or T cells enriched from blood (not recorded which). The receptors derive from a man aged 35-49 years who had recovered from COVID-19.

The chain has TRBV29-1 and TRBJ2-1; D may be TRBD1 (6 bases). This CDR3 is 13 amino acids long. Germline CDR1 is SQVTM and CDR2 is ANQGSEA. V was trimmed by 4 bases and J by 10 bases, leaving 17 bases between them. The CDR3 sequence: CSVVLIGGGEQFF. CDR3 in DNA: TGCAGCGTTGTCCTGATAGGGGGTGGGGAGCAGTTCTTC.

In its sample, this clone was seen once. Other DNA sequences in this sample translate to the same CDR3. The rearrangement links TRBV28 to TRBJ2-7; D is uncertain. Trimming took 5 bases from V and 2 from J, leaving 4 bases between them. The germline gives CDR1 MDHEN, CDR2 SYDVKM. This CDR3 is built from 11 residues. CDR3 nucleotides: TGTGCCAGCAGTATCGCCTACGAGCAGTACTTC. This codes for CASSIAYEQYF.

The chain employs TRBV28 and TRBJ2-3, with D possibly matching TRBD1 (6 bases). Germline assignment: CDR1 MDHEN and CDR2 SYDVKM. V was pared by 5 bases and J by 2 bases, with 14 bases between. The CDR3 consists of 15 residues. In nucleotides, the CDR3 is TGTGCCAGCAGTGCCAGGGGCGCAAACACAGATACGCAGTATTTT. This translates into CASSARGANTDTQYF.

The V gene is TRBV5-4, the J gene TRBJ2-7, with D possibly matching TRBD2 (6 bases). Per germline, CDR1 SGHNT and CDR2 YYREEE (reference sequence). Between the trimmed V and J ends, which lost 2 bases and 4 bases, there was a span of 13 bases. This CDR3 comprises 14 residues. Here the CDR3 reads CASSFSGGGYEQYF. CDR3 DNA: TGTGCCAGCAGCTTTTCCGGGGGAGGATACGAGCAGTACTTC.

The chain couples TRBV2 to TRBJ2-7, with unresolved D. Trimming took off 6 bases at V and 4 bases at J, with 7 bases between the two ends. The CDR3 loop spans 11 amino acids. The germline V gene has CDR1 SNHLY and CDR2 FYNNEI. This CDR3 reads CASSLEYEQYF. CDR3 bases: TGTGCCAGCAGCCTAGAATACGAGCAGTACTTC.

V usage is TRBV28 and J usage is TRBJ1-2; 9 bases map to TRBD1. The CDR3 contains 15 residues. Germline V gene lookup returns CDR1 MDHEN and CDR2 SYDVKM. V was pared by 7 bases and J by 8 bases, with 14 bases of the junction left unmatched. The CDR3 region is CASTLPGQGPWGYTF. DNA for the CDR3: TGTGCCAGCACCCTTCCGGGACAGGGACCTTGGGGCTACACCTTC.

This chain uses TRBV29-1 with TRBJ1-2; 7 positions agree with TRBD1. CDR1 is SQVTM, CDR2 ANQGSEA, per germline. The CDR3 is 13 amino acids. J gave up 4 bases and V 6 bases, and 8 bases lay outside the gene matches. This CDR3 is CSVDPRGTYGYTF. CDR3 DNA: TGCAGCGTGGACCCCAGGGGGACCTATGGCTACACCTTC.

The CDR3 nucleotides are TGCAGCGCTACAGTCACCGGTGGATACACCTTC. Its protein is CSATVTGGYTF. The chain carries TRBV29-1 and TRBJ1-2; D is undetermined. V lost 7 bases to trimming and J lost 11 bases, with 17 bases between them. The CDR3 runs 11 residues. Germline CDR1 is SQVTM and CDR2 is ANQGSEA. The full variable domain, in which reference TRBV29-1 and TRBJ1-2 provide the parts outside the CDR3, is SAVISQKPSRDICQRGTSLTIQCQVDSQVTMMFWYRQQPGQSLTLIATANQGSEATYESGFVIDKFPISRPNLTFSTLTVSNMSPEDSSIYLCSATVTGGYTFGSGTRLTVV.

The rearrangement links TRBV12-3 or TRBV12-4 to TRBJ1-4; possibly TRBD1 for D (5 bases). The CDR3 has 11 amino acids. V dropped 10 bases and J dropped 11 bases, with 14 bases sitting between them. The CDR3 here is CATGGPGKLFF. The CDR3 DNA reads as TGTGCCACGGGGGGTCCTGGGAAACTGTTTTTT.

The chain recombines TRBV5-4 with TRBJ1-1; D remains unclear. With 4 bases removed from V and 3 bases from J, the gap between germline ends came to 10 bases. The germline V gene has CDR1 SGHNT and CDR2 YYREEE (reference sequence). The CDR3 sequence is 13 residues long. Here the CDR3 DNA reads TGTGCCAGCAGCGCCAGTTATCACACTGAAGCTTTCTTT. Residues: CASSASYHTEAFF. The variable domain in full, completed from reference TRBV5-4 and TRBJ1-1, reads ETGVTQSPTHLIKTRGQQVTLRCSSQSGHNTVSWYQQALGQGPQFIFQYYREEENGRGNFPPRFSGLQFPNYSSELNVNALELDDSALYLCASSASYHTEAFFGQGTRLTVV.

This clone was seen a single time. This same CDR3 is encoded by further DNA sequences in the sample. The chain is built from TRBV5-1 and TRBJ1-2; maybe TRBD1 (5 bases). This CDR3 has 12 amino acids. Germline V lookup: CDR1 SGHRS, CDR2 YFSETQ. The ends were cut back, 0 bases at V and 8 bases at J, with 8 bases in the middle. CDR3 in amino acids: CASSLAGYGYTF. CDR3 DNA: TGCGCCAGCAGCTTGGCAGGGTACGGCTACACCTTC.

J is TRBJ2-7 and V is TRBV29-1; 13 nucleotides align to TRBD2. Germline CDR1 and CDR2: SQVTM and ANQGSEA. The CDR3 extends over 13 amino acids. With 4 bases clipped from V and 7 bases from J, the junction kept 4 bases outside the gene matches. DNA for the CDR3: TGCAGCGTTGGACTAGCGGGAGGTGGAGAGCAGTACTTC. Translation gives CSVGLAGGGEQYF.

The chain carries TRBV7-3 and TRBJ1-2; D perhaps matches TRBD1 (6 bases). The CDR3 extends over 14 amino acids. The germline V and J ends were trimmed by 2 bases and 2 bases, with 9 bases remaining between them. The germline V gene encodes CDR1 SGHTA and CDR2 FQGTGA. CDR3 sequence: CASSLDRLNYGYTF. Here the CDR3 DNA reads TGTGCCAGCAGCTTAGACAGGCTAAACTATGGCTACACCTTC.

The rearrangement joins TRBV5-1 to TRBJ2-1; 9 nucleotides agree with TRBD1. In germline, CDR1 is SGHRS, CDR2 YFSETQ. The trim removed 1 base at V and 10 bases at J, leaving 3 bases unmatched. The CDR3 totals 13 residues. DNA for the CDR3: TGCGCCAGCAGCTTGAGGGACAGGGACGAGCAGTTCTTC. Residues: CASSLRDRDEQFF.

The chain is built from TRBV19 and TRBJ1-5; tentatively, D is TRBD1 (5 bases). The CDR3 sequence is 15 residues long. Per germline, CDR1 LNHDA and CDR2 SQIVND (reference sequence). V shed 5 bases and J shed 3 bases, with 14 bases lying between them. The CDR3 protein is CASSSRVGINQPQHF. The DNA for the CDR3 is TGTGCCAGTAGTTCCAGGGTGGGGATCAATCAGCCCCAGCATTTT.

The rearrangement links TRBV19 to TRBJ1-5; D is uncertain. Trimming left V 6 bases short and J 7 bases short, with 19 bases between. CDR1 is LNHDA, CDR2 SQIVND, per germline (reference sequence). This CDR3 has 15 amino acids. CDR3 coding DNA: TGTGCCAGTAGCCTAGCGCCGACCAGACTACAGCCCCAGCATTTT. Translated: CASSLAPTRLQPQHF.

This clone was seen only once. The chain carries TRBV16 and TRBJ1-5; the match to TRBD1 covers 10 bases. The germline V gene encodes CDR1 KGHSY and CDR2 FQNENV. V trimming: 5 bases; J trimming: 6 bases; junction bases outside the gene matches: 4. The CDR3 totals 14 residues. For the CDR3, the DNA is TGTGCCAGCAGCGCCGACAGGGGGCCTCAGCCCCAGCATTTT. Translating gives CASSADRGPQPQHF.

The chain is built from TRBV2 and TRBJ1-1, with D possibly TRBD1 on 6 matching bases. Trimming pared 7 bases from V and 8 bases from J, leaving 8 bases between. Germline CDR1 reads SNHLY; CDR2 reads FYNNEI. This CDR3 contains 10 residues. CDR3 loop: CASTGTEAFF. Written as DNA, the CDR3 is TGTGCCAGCACCGGGACAGAAGCTTTCTTT.

The chain recombines TRBV11-2 with TRBJ2-5, with 8 bases matching TRBD1. CDR3 length: 17 residues. V dropped 2 bases and J dropped 3; count of bases not matched to a gene: 11. Germline V CDR1 and CDR2: SGHAT, FQNNGV. CDR3 in DNA: TGTGCCAGCAGCTTAAGGATCGGCGCGACAGGGGAAGAGACCCAGTACTTC. Its protein product is CASSLRIGATGEETQYF.

The chain employs TRBV29-1 and TRBJ1-2, with D unresolved. Germline V gene sequence: CDR1 SQVTM, CDR2 ANQGSEA. CDR3 size: 10 residues. V lost 3 bases and J 5 bases, leaving 4 bases between the germline ends. CDR3 loop: CSVEEYGYTF. The CDR3 bases are TGCAGCGTTGAGGAGTATGGCTACACCTTC.

The rearrangement links TRBV18 to TRBJ2-6; D unclear. Germline V gene lookup returns CDR1 KGHSH and CDR2 LQKENI. The ends were cut back, 1 base at V and 0 bases at J, with 10 bases in the middle. The CDR3 loop spans 17 amino acids. This chain's CDR3 is CASSPLGAGSGANVLTF. The DNA for the CDR3 is TGTGCCAGCTCACCACTGGGCGCCGGCTCTGGGGCCAACGTCCTGACTTTC.